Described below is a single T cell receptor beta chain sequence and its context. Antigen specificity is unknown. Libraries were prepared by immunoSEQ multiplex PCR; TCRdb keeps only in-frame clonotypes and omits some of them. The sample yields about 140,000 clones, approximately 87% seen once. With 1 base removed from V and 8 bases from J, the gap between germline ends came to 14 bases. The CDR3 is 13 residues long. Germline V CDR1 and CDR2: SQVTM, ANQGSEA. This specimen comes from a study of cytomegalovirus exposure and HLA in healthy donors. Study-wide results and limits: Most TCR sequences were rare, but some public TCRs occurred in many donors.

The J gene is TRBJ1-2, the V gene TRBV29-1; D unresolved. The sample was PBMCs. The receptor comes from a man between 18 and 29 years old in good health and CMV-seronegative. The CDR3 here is CSVEVYGVWGYTF. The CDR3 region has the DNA TGCAGCGTTGAAGTGTACGGGGTTTGGGGCTACACCTTC.